The rows below give T cell receptor beta chains drawn from one sample of a study of chemoradiotherapy in HPV16-positive cancers. Profiling relied on immunoSEQ multiplex PCR, and the TCRdb table lists in-frame clones only, not all of them. The repertoire holds 5,000 or so clones, about four fifths seen once, with 19% in the top ten. Sampling took place from a patient who underwent chemoradiotherapy. These receptors came from a human donor with HPV-associated anogenital cancer. Both conserved end residues are part of each CDR3. Each record gives: D gene, V gene, J gene, clone size, CDR3 DNA, CDR3 protein. The D gene is left open where the match is weak. Rows may omit the clone size; those that give it use once, few, many or a size class.

NA	TRBV5-3	TRBJ2-7	NA	TGTGCCAGAAGCTTGAGAGGGAGCCAGACCTACGAGCAGTACTTC	CARSLRGSQTYEQYF
NA	TRBV11-2	TRBJ2-3	NA	TGTGCCAGCAGCTTAGTATCGGGAGAAGGACATTTT	CASSLVSGEGHF
TRBD2	TRBV6-4	TRBJ2-3	few	TGTGCCAGCAGTGAGTCTAGCGGGAGCACAGATACGCAGTATTTT	CASSESSGSTDTQYF
NA	TRBV7-9	TRBJ1-1	NA	TGTGCCAGCAGCACATCGGGGGTGGGCACTGAAGCTTTCTTT	CASSTSGVGTEAFF
NA	TRBV7-2	TRBJ2-5	NA	TGTGCCAGCAGCTTAGTAGGGTATACCCAGTACTTC	CASSLVGYTQYF
NA	TRBV7-2	TRBJ2-3	NA	TGTGCCAGCAGCCCCCAAGGGGGGGGGACGAATACGCAGTATTTT	CASSPQGGGTNTQYF
NA	TRBV7-2	TRBJ2-7	NA	TGTGCCAGCAGCGCGGATGCCCCCTACGAGCAGTACTTC	CASSADAPYEQYF
NA	TRBV5-4	TRBJ2-3	NA	TGTGCCAGCAGCGCTGACCCGCGGGGTAGCACAGATACGCAGTATTTT	CASSADPRGSTDTQYF
TRBD1	TRBV5-6	TRBJ1-1	NA	TGTGCCAGCAGCTACGACAGGGCGAGGGTCACTGAAGCTTTCTTT	CASSYDRARVTEAFF
TRBD2	TRBV4-3	TRBJ2-4	NA	TGCGCCAGCAGCCAAGATAGGGCTAGCGGGGGAAACATTCAGTACTTC	CASSQDRASGGNIQYF
NA	TRBV19	TRBJ1-1	once	TGTGCCAGTACTACAAGAACGGGTCGCATGAACACTGAAGCTTTCTTT	CASTTRTGRMNTEAFF
NA	TRBV4-1	TRBJ2-7	NA	TGCGCCAGCAGCCAAAAGTTGCCCGGCGAGCAGTACTTC	CASSQKLPGEQYF
NA	TRBV30	TRBJ1-4	NA	TGTGCCTGGAGTGTGGCTTGGGGAGCTGAAAAACTGTTTTTT	CAWSVAWGAEKLFF
NA	TRBV18	TRBJ2-5	NA	TGTGCCAGCTCACCACCGAGCCACGGAGAGACCCAGTACTTC	CASSPPSHGETQYF
TRBD2	TRBV4-2	TRBJ2-7	large	TGTGCCAGCAGCCAAGATACTAGCGGGAGTTACGAGCAGTACTTC	CASSQDTSGSYEQYF
TRBD1	TRBV19	TRBJ1-2	few	TGTGCCAGCCGGACAGGGCTTAACTATGGCTACACCTTC	CASRTGLNYGYTF
TRBD1	TRBV4-1	TRBJ2-3	once	TGCGCCAGCAGCCACGGACAGGACACAGATACGCAGTATTTT	CASSHGQDTDTQYF
NA	TRBV10-1	TRBJ2-3	NA	TGCGCCAGCAGTCCAAGCACAGATACGCAGTATTTT	CASSPSTDTQYF
TRBD1	TRBV27	TRBJ1-6	few	TGTGCCAGCAGTCCCTGGACAGGGTCGGTGAGGTCACCCCTCCACTTT	CASSPWTGSVRSPLHF
TRBD1	TRBV18	TRBJ2-2	NA	TGTGCCAGCTCACCATCCGGGACAGTACCCACCGGGGAGCTGTTTTTT	CASSPSGTVPTGELFF
TRBD2	TRBV5-6	TRBJ2-7	NA	TGTGCCAGCAGCTTGTTCAGCGGGATGGGGGTCGAGCAGTACTTC	CASSLFSGMGVEQYF
NA	TRBV2	TRBJ2-1	NA	TGTGCCAGCACCCAGGGGGGGGGTGAGCAGTTCTTC	CASTQGGGEQFF
NA	TRBV6-1	TRBJ2-5	once	TGTGCCAGCAGTGAAGGGTGGCTAGGGGGGGAGACCCAGTACTTC	CASSEGWLGGETQYF